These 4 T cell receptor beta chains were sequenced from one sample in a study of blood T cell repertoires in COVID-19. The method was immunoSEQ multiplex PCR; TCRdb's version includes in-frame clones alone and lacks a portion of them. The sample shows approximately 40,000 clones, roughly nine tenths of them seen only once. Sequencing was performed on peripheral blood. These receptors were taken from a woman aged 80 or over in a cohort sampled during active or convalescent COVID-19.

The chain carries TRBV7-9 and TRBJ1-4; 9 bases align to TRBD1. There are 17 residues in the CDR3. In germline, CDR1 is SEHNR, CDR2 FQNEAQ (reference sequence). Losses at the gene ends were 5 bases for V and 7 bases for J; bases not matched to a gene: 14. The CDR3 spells CASSGGTGQHDAEKLFF. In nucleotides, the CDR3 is TGTGCCAGCAGCGGGGGGACAGGGCAGCATGATGCTGAAAAACTGTTTTTT.

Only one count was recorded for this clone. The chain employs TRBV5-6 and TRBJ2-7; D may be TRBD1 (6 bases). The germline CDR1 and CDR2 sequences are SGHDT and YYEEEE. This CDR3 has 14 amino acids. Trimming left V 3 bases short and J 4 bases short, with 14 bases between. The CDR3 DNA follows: TGTGCCAGCAGCTCCTATCAGGGGCTTTACGAGCAGTACTTC. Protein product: CASSSYQGLYEQYF.

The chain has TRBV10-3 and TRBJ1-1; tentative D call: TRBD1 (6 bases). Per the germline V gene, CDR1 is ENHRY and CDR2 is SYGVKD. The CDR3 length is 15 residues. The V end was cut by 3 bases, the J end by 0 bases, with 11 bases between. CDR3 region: CAISEFDRLNTEAFF. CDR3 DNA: TGTGCCATCAGTGAATTCGACAGGCTGAACACTGAAGCTTTCTTT.

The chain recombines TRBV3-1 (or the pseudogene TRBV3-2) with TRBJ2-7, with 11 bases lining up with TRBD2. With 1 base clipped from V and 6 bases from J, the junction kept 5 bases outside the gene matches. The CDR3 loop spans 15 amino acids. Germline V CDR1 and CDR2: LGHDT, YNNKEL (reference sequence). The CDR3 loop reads CASSQAGLAGGEQYF. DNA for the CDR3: TGTGCCAGCAGCCAAGCAGGACTAGCGGGCGGCGAGCAGTACTTC.